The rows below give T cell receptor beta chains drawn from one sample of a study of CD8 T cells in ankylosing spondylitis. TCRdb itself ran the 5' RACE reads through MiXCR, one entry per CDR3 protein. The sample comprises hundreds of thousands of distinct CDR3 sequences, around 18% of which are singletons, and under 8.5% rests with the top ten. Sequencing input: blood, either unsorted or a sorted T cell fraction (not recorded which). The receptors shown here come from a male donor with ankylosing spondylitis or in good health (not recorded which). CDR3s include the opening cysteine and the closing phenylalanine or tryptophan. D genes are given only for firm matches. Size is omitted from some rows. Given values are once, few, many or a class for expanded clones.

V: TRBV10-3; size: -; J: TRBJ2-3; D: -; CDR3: CATQWTDTQYF; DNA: TGTGCCACCCAGTGGACAGATACGCAGTATTTT
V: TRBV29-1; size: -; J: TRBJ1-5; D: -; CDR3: CSAGVGFDQPQHF; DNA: TGCAGCGCCGGGGTGGGGTTCGATCAGCCCCAGCATTTT
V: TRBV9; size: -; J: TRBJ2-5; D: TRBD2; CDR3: CASSVGLAGGGETQYF; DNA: TGTGCCAGCAGCGTAGGGCTAGCGGGGGGAGGGGAGACCCAGTACTTC
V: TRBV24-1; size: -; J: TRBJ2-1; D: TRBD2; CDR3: CATSEPDLAGGKNNEQFF; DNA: TGTGCCACCAGTGAACCGGACCTAGCGGGAGGGAAAAACAATGAGCAGTTCTTC
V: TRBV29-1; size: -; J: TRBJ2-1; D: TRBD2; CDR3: CSVGRASGGTNEQFF; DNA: TGCAGCGTGGGAAGGGCTAGCGGGGGGACCAATGAGCAGTTCTTC
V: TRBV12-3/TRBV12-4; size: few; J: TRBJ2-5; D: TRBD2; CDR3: CASSASGRPQETQYF; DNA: TGTGCCAGCAGTGCTAGCGGGAGACCTCAAGAGACCCAGTACTTC
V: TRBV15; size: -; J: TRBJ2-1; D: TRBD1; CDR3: CATSRQTGTGMNEQFF; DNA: TGTGCCACCAGCAGACAAACCGGGACAGGGATGAATGAGCAGTTCTTC
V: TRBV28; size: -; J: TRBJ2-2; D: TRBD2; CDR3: CASSPFGGGLEAGELFF; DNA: TGTGCCAGCAGTCCCTTTGGGGGAGGGTTGGAGGCCGGGGAGCTGTTTTTT
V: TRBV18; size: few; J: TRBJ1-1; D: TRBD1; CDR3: CASSPPRTGATEAFF; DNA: TGTGCCAGCTCACCACCGAGGACAGGGGCCACTGAAGCTTTCTTT
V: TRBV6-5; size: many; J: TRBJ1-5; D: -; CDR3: CASSYSIPGHSNQPQHF; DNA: TGTGCCAGCAGTTACTCAATTCCCGGACATAGCAATCAGCCCCAGCATTTT
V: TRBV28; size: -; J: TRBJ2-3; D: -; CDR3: CASSPGPRAVADTQYF; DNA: TGTGCCAGCAGTCCCGGGCCCCGAGCGGTCGCAGATACGCAGTATTTT
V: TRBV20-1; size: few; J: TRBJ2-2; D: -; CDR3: CSAKRLNTGELFF; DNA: TGCAGTGCAAAGCGGTTAAACACCGGGGAGCTGTTTTTT
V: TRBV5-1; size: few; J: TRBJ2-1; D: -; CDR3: CASSLTLAYNEQFF; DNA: TGCGCCAGCAGCTTGACTCTGGCCTACAATGAGCAGTTCTTC
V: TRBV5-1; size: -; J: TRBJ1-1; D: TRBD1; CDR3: CASSLRTGDEAFF; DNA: TGCGCCAGCAGCTTGAGGACAGGGGATGAAGCTTTCTTT
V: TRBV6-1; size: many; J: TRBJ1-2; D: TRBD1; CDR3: CASRGQGAGNYGYTF; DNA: TGTGCCAGCAGAGGGCAGGGGGCCGGCAACTATGGCTACACCTTC
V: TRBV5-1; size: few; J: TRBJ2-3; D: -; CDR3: CASSLPTADTQYF; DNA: TGCGCCAGCAGCTTGCCCACAGCAGATACGCAGTATTTT
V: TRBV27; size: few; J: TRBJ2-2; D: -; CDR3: CASSHLGGTGELFF; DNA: TGTGCCAGCAGTCATTTGGGGGGCACCGGGGAGCTGTTTTTT
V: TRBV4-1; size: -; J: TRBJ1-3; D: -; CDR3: CASSHVRVVSLSGNTIYF; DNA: TGCGCCAGCAGCCATGTCCGGGTTGTGTCTCTCTCTGGAAACACCATATATTTT
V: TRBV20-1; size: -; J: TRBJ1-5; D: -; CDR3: CSAQGPTRMNQPQHF; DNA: TGCAGTGCTCAAGGCCCAACGAGGATGAATCAGCCCCAGCATTTT
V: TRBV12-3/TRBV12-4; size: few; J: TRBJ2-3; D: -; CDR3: CASSLSLVSSRADTQYF; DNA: TGTGCCAGCAGTTTAAGCCTAGTTTCTAGCAGGGCAGATACGCAGTATTTT
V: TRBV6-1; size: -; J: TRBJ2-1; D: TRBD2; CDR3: CASSIAGAPNEQFF; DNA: TGTGCCAGCAGTATAGCGGGAGCGCCCAATGAGCAGTTCTTC
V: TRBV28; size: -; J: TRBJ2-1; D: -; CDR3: CASMGEDRSYNEQLF; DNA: TGTGCCAGCATGGGGGAGGATAGATCCTACAATGAGCAGCTCTTC
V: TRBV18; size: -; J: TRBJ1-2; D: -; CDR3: CASSPGGANYGYTF; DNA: TGTGCCAGCTCACCAGGGGGTGCTAACTATGGCTACACCTTC
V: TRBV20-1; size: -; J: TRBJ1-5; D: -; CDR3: CSATRGPVPHNQPQHF; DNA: TGCAGTGCTACGCGGGGCCCCGTGCCACACAATCAGCCCCAGCATTTT
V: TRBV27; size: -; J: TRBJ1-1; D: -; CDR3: CASSWSGERGKAFF; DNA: TGTGCCAGCAGCTGGTCGGGTGAAAGGGGAAAAGCTTTCTTT